This T cell receptor beta chain was captured by sequencing in a study of Graves' ophthalmopathy and Graves' hyperthyroidism. There are 12 residues in the CDR3. The ends were cut back, 5 bases at V and 2 bases at J, with 7 bases in the middle. CAS ≥3, NOSPECS ≥4, moderate-to-severe activity and duration under 3 months marked donors with ophthalmopathy. Findings of the study overall: This model predicted ophthalmopathy progression (sensitivity roughly 64%, specificity approximately 77%). Ophthalmopathy versus stable hyperthyroidism: 13-signature model gave roughly 88% sensitivity, roughly 81% specificity. The majority of expanded thyroid clonotypes above 0.001 frequency also occurred in blood.

Points on this clonotype: Its antigen is as yet unknown.

Scientists amplified the TCR beta CDR3 regions from RNA transcripts. An opening RT-PCR round employed HTBI primers and preceded a second-round multiplex PCR. TCRdb fed the multiplex PCR reads into MiXCR, producing one record per CDR3 protein. The table has about 160,000 distinct CDR3 sequences, about 40% seen once. The chain links TRBV12-3 or TRBV12-4 to TRBJ2-7; D possibly corresponds to TRBD1 (5 bases). Sequencing was performed on peripheral blood. The TCR originated in a woman in her forties with Graves' ophthalmopathy. In DNA, the CDR3 is TGTGCCAGCAGTCTGGACACCTACGAGCAGTACTTC. Its protein product is CASSLDTYEQYF.